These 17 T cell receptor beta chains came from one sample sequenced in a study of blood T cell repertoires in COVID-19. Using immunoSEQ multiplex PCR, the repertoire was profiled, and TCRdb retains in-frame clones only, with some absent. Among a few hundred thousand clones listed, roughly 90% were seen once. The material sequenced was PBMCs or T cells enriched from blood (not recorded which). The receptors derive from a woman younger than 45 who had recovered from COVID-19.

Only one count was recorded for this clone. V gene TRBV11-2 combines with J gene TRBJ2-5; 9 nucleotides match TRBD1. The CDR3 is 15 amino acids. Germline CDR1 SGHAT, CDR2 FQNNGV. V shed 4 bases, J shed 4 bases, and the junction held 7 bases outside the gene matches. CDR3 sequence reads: CASSSDRGIRETQYF. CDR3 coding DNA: TGTGCCAGCAGCTCCGACAGGGGGATTCGAGAGACCCAGTACTTC. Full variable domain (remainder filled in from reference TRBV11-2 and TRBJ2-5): EAGVAQSPRYKIIEKRQSVAFWCNPISGHATLYWYQQILGQGPKLLIQFQNNGVVDDSQLPKDRFSAERLKGVDSTLKIQPAKLEDSAVYLCASSSDRGIRETQYFGPGTRLLVL.

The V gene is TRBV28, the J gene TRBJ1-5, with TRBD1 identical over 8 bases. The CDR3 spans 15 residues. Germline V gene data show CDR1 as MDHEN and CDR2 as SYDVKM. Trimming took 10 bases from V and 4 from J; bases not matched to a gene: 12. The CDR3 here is CATRTGPLLNQPQHF. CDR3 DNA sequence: TGTGCCACTCGGACAGGGCCCCTTTTAAATCAGCCCCAGCATTTT.

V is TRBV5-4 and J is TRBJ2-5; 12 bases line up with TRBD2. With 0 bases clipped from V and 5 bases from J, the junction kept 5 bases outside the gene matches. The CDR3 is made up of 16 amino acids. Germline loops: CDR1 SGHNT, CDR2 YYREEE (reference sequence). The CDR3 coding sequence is TGTGCCAGCAGCTTGGAGTCTAGCGGGGGGGCGGAGACCCAGTACTTC. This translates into CASSLESSGGAETQYF. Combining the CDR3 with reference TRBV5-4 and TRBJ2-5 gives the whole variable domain ETGVTQSPTHLIKTRGQQVTLRCSSQSGHNTVSWYQQALGQGPQFIFQYYREEENGRGNFPPRFSGLQFPNYSSELNVNALELDDSALYLCASSLESSGGAETQYFGPGTRLLVL.

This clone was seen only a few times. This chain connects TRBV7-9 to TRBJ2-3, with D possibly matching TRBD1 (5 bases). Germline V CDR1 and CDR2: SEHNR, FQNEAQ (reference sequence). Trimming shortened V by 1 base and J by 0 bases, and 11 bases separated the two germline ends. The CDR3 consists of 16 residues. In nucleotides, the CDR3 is TGTGCCAGCAGCTTAGTAGACAGTCGAAGCACAGATACGCAGTATTTT. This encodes CASSLVDSRSTDTQYF.

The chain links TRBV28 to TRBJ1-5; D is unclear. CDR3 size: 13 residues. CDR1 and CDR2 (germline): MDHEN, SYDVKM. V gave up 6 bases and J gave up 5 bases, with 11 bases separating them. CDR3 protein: CASSRLVYQPQHF. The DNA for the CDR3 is TGTGCCAGCAGCAGGCTGGTCTATCAGCCCCAGCATTTT.

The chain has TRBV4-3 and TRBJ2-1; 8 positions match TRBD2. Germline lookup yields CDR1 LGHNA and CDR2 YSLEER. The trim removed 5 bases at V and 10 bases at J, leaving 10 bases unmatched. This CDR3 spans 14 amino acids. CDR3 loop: CASSSTGLGGEQFF. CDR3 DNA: TGCGCCAGCAGCTCTACGGGACTAGGCGGGGAGCAGTTCTTC.

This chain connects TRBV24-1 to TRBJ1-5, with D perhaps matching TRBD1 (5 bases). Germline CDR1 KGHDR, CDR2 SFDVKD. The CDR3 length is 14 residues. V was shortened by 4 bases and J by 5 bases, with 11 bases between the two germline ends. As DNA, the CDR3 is TGTGCCACCAGTGACAGGGATCCCGATCAGCCCCAGCATTTT. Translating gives CATSDRDPDQPQHF.

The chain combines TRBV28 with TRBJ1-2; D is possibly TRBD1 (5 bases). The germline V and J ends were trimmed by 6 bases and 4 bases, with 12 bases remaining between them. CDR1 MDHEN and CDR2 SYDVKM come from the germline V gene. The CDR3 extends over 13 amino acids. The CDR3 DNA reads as TGTGCCAGCAGGACCCAGGGCGGCTATGGCTACACCTTC. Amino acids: CASRTQGGYGYTF.

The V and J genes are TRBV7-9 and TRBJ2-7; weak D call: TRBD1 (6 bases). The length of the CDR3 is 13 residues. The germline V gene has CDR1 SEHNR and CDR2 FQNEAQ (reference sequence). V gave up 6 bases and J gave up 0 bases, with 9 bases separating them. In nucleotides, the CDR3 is TGTGCCAGCAGTTCGGGACACTCCTACGAGCAGTACTTC. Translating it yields CASSSGHSYEQYF.

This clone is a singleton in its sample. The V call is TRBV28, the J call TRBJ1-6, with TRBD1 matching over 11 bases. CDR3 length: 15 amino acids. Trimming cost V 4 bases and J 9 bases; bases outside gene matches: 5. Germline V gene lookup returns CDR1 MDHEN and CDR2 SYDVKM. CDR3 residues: CASSWTGGYGSPLHF. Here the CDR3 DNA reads TGTGCCAGCAGTTGGACAGGGGGCTATGGTTCACCCCTCCACTTT.

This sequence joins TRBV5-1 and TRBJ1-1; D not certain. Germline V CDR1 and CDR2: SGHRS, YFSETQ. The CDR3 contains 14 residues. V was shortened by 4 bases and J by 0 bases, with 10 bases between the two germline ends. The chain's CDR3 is CASSPIGVNTEAFF. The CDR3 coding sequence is TGCGCCAGCAGCCCTATCGGGGTGAACACTGAAGCTTTCTTT.

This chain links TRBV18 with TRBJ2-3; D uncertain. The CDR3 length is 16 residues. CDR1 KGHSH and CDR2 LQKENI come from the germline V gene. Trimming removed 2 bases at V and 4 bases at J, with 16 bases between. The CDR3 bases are TGTGCCAGCTCACCAAGACGGAGCTCGCAATCAGATACGCAGTATTTT. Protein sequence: CASSPRRSSQSDTQYF.

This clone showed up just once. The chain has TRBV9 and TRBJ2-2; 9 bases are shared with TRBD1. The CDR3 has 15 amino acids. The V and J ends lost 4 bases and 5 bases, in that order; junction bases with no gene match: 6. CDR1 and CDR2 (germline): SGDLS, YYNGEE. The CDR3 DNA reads TGTGCCAGCAGCCCTAGACAGGGGGGAACCGGGGAGCTGTTTTTT. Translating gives CASSPRQGGTGELFF.

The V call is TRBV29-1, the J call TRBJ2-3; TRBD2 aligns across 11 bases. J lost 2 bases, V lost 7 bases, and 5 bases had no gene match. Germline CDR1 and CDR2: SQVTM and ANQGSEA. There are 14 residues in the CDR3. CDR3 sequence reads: CSASTSGDTDTQYF. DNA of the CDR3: TGCAGCGCCTCGACTAGCGGGGACACAGATACGCAGTATTTT.

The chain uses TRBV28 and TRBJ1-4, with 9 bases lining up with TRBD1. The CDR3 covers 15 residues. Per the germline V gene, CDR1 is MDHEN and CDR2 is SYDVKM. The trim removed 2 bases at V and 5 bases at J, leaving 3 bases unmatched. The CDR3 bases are TGTGCCAGCAGTTTACCCGGGACAGGGAATGAAAAACTGTTTTTT. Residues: CASSLPGTGNEKLFF. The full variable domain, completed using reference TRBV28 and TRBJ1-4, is DVKVTQSSRYLVKRTGEKVFLECVQDMDHENMFWYRQDPGLGLRLIYFSYDVKMKEKGDIPEGYSVSREKKERFSLILESASTNQTSMYLCASSLPGTGNEKLFFGSGTQLSVL.

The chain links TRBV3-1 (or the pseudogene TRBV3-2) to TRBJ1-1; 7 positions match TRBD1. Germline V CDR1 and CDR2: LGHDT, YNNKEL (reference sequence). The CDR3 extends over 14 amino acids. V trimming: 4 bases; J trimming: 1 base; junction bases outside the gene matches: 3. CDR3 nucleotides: TGTGCCAGCAGCCCGGGGGACAGGAACACTGAAGCTTTCTTT. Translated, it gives CASSPGDRNTEAFF.

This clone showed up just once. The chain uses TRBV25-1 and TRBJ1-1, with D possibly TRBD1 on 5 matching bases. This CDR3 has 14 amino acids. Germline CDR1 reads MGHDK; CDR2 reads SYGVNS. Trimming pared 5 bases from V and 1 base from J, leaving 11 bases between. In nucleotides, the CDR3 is TGTGCCAGCAGTCGCGACAGCCCGAACACTGAAGCTTTCTTT. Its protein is CASSRDSPNTEAFF.